The present T cell receptor (beta chain) was sequenced within a study of blood T cell repertoires in COVID-19. Study in general: PBMCs, B-cell-depleted T cells, or T cells were the source of the cDNA or gDNA that made up the material.

How the authors handled the data: Estimation of nucleated cell counts was performed using reference gene primer amplification. Repertoires were generated with immunoSEQ multiplex PCR, while TCRdb's copy carries only in-frame clones and drops some. That table gives V, J and clone size, and the DNA gave D and trimming. Of fewer than 90,000 clones in the sample, less than 80% were seen once. Germline V gives CDR1 SNHLY, CDR2 FYNNEI. The CDR3 length is 15 residues. V lost 6 bases to trimming and J lost 3 bases; unmatched junction nucleotides: 8. The source is a woman between 45 and 60 years old with acute or convalescent COVID-19. Sequenced sample: peripheral blood. The chain uses TRBV2 and TRBJ1-3; 7 bases map to TRBD1. CDR3 loop: CASRSDRTRGNTIYF. The CDR3, as DNA: TGTGCCAGCAGATCGGACAGGACGCGTGGAAACACCATATATTTT.